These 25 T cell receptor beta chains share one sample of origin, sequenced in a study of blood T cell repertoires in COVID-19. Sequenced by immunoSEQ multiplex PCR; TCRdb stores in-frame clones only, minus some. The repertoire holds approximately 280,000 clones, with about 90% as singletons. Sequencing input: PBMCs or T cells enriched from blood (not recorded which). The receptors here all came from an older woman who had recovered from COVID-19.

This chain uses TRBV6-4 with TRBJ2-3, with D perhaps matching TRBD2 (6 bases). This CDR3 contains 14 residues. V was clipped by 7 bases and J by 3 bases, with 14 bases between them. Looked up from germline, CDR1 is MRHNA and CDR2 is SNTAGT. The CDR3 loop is CASKASERTDTQYF. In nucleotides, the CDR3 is TGTGCCAGCAAAGCTAGCGAGAGGACAGATACGCAGTATTTT.

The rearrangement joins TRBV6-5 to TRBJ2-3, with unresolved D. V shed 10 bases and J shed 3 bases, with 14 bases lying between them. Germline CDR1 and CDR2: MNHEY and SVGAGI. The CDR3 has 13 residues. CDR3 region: CATFTYGTDTQYF. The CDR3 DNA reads TGTGCCACCTTTACCTACGGTACAGATACGCAGTATTTT.

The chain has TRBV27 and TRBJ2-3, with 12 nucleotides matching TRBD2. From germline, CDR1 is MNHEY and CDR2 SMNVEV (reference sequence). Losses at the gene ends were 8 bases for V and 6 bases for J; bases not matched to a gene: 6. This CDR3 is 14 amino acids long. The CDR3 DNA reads TGTGCCAGCCGAAGACTAGCGGGAGTGGATACGCAGTATTTT. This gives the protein CASRRLAGVDTQYF.

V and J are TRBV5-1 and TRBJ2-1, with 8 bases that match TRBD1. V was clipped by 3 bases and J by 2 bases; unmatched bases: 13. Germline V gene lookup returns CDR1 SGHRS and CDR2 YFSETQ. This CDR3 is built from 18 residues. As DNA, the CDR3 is TGCGCCAGCAGCTCCCCCGGGGGTGGGACAGGAGCCTACAATGAGCAGTTCTTC. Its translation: CASSSPGGGTGAYNEQFF.

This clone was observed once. The CDR3 sequence is CASSPLAETNEKLFF. The CDR3 bases are TGTGCCAGCTCACCACTGGCGGAAACTAATGAAAAACTGTTTTTT. The chain carries TRBV18 and TRBJ1-4; D call uncertain. CDR1 and CDR2 (germline): KGHSH, LQKENI. Trimming removed 1 base from V and 1 base from J, with 7 bases in between. The CDR3 sequence is 15 residues long.

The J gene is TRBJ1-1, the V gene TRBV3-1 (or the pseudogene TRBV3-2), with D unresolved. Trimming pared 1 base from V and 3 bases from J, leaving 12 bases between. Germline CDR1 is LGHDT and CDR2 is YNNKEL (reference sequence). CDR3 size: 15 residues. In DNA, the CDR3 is TGTGCCAGCAGCCAAGGGATCCTAGGAGACACTGAAGCTTTCTTT. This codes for CASSQGILGDTEAFF.

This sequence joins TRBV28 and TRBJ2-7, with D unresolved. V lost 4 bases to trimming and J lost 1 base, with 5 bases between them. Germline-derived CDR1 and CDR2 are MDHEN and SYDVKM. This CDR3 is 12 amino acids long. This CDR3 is CASSSVSYEQYF. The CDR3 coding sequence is TGTGCCAGCAGTTCGGTTTCCTACGAGCAGTACTTC.

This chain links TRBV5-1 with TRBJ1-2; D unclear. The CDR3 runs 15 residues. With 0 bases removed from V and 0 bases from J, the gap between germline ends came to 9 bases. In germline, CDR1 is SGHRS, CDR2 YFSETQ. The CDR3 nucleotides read TGCGCCAGCAGCTTGGGAGGGTTCACTAACTATGGCTACACCTTC. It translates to CASSLGGFTNYGYTF.

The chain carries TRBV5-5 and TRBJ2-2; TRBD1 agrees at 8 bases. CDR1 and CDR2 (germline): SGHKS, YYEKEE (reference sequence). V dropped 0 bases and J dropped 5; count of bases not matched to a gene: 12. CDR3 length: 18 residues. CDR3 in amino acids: CASSLGPTGEVGTGELFF. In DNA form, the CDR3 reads TGTGCCAGCAGCTTGGGTCCGACAGGGGAAGTTGGGACCGGGGAGCTGTTTTTT.

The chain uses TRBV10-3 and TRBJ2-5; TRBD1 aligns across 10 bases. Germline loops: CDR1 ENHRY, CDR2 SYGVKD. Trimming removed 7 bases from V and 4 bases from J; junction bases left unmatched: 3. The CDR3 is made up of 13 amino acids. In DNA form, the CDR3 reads TGTGCCATCACCCGGGACAGGGGAGAGACCCAGTACTTC. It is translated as CAITRDRGETQYF.

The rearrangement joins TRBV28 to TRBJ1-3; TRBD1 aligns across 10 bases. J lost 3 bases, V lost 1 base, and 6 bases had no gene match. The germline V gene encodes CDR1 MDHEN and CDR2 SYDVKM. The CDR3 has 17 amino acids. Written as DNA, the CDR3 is TGTGCCAGCAGTTTATTCTGGACAGGGGGGAATGGAAACACCATATATTTT. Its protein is CASSLFWTGGNGNTIYF.

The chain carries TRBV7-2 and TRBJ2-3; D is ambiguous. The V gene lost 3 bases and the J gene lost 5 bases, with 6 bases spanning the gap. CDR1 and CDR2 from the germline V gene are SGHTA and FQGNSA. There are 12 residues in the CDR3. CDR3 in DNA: TGTGCCAGCAGCTTTGCCAGAGATACGCAGTATTTT. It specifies CASSFARDTQYF.

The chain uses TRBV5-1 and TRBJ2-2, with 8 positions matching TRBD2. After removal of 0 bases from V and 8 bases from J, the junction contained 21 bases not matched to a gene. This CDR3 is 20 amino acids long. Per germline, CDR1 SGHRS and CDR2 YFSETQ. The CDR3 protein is CASSLGRLARPTLLTGELFF. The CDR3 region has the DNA TGCGCCAGCAGCTTGGGGAGACTAGCGAGACCAACCCTCTTGACTGGGGAGCTGTTTTTT.

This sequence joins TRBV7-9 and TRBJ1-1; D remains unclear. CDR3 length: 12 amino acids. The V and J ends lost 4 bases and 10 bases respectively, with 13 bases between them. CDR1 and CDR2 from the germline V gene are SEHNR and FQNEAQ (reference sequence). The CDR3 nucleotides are TGTGCCAGCAGCTATCGTGAACTCGGAGCTTTCTTT. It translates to CASSYRELGAFF.

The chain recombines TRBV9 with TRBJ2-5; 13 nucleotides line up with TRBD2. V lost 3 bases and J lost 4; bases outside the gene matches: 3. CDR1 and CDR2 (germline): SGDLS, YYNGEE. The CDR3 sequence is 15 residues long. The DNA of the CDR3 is TGTGCCAGCAGCGACGGACTAGCGGGGGTAGAGACCCAGTACTTC. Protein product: CASSDGLAGVETQYF.

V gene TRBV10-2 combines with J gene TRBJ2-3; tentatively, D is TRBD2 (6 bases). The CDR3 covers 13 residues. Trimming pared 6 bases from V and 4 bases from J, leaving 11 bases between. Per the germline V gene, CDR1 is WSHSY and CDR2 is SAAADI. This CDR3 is CASSPGVADTQYF. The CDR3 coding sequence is TGCGCCAGCAGCCCGGGGGTGGCAGATACGCAGTATTTT.

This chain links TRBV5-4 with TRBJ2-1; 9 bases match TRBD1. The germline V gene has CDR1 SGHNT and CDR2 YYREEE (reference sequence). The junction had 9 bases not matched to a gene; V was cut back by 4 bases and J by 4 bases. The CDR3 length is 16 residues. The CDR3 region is CASSQATGGQYNEQFF. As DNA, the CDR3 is TGTGCCAGCAGCCAAGCGACAGGGGGGCAGTACAATGAGCAGTTCTTC.

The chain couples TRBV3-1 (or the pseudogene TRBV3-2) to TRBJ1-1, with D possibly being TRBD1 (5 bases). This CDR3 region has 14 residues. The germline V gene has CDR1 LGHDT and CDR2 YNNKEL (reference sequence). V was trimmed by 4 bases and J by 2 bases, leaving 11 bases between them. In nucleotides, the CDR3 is TGTGCCAGCAGCCTAGGGGCAGGTAACACTGAAGCTTTCTTT. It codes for CASSLGAGNTEAFF.

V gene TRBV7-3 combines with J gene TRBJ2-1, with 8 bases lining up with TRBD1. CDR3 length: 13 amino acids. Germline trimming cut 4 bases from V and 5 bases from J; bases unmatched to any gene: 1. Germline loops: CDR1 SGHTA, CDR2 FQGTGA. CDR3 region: CASSSDRDNEQFF. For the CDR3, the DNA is TGTGCCAGCAGCTCGGACAGGGACAATGAGCAGTTCTTC.

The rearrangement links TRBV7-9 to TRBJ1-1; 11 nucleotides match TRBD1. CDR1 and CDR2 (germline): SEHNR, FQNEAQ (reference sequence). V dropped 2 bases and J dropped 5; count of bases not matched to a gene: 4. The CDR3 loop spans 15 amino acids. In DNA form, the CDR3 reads TGTGCCAGCAGCTTAAGGACAGGGGGCGTTACTGAAGCTTTCTTT. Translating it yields CASSLRTGGVTEAFF.

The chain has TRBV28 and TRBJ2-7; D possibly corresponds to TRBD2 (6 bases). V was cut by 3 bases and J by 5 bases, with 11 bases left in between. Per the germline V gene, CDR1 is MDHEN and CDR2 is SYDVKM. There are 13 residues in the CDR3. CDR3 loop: CASSLGGEDEQYF. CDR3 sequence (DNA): TGTGCCAGCAGTTTGGGCGGGGAGGACGAGCAGTACTTC.

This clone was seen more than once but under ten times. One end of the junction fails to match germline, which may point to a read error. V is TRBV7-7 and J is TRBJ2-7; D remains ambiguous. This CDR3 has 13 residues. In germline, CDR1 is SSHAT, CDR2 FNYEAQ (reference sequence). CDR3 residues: CASSALGSYEQYF. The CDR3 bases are TGTGCTAGCAGCGCCCTAGGTTCGTACGAGCAGTACTTC.

Here the CDR3 reads CASSPVGPGYGYTF. The CDR3 DNA is TGTGCCAGCAGCCCAGTGGGGCCCGGCTATGGCTACACCTTC. The rearrangement uses TRBV7-9 and TRBJ1-2, with TRBD1 as a possible D gene (5 bases). Germline assignment: CDR1 SEHNR and CDR2 FQNEAQ (reference sequence). Trimming removed 5 bases from V and 4 bases from J, with 14 bases in between. This CDR3 comprises 14 residues.

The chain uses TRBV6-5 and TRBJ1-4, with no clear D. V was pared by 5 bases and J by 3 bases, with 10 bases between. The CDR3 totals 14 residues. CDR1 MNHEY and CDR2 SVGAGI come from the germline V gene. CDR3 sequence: CASSQRGPNEKLFF. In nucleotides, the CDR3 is TGTGCCAGCAGTCAACGGGGTCCTAATGAAAAACTGTTTTTT.

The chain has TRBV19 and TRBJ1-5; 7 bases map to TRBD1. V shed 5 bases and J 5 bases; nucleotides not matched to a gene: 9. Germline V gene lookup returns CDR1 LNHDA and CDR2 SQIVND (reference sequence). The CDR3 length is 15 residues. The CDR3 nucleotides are TGTGCCAGTAGTTCATGGGGGGACAGACATCAGCCCCAGCATTTT. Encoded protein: CASSSWGDRHQPQHF.